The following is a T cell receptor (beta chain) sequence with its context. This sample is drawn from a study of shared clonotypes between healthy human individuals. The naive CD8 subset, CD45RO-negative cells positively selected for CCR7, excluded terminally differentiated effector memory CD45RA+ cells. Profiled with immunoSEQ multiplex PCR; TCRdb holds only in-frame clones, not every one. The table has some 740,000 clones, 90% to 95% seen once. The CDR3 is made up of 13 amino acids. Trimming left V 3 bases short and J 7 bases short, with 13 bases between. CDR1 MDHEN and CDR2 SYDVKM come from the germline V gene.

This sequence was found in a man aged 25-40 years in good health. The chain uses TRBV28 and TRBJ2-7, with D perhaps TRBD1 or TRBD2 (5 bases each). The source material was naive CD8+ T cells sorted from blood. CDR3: CASSFDGTSEQYF. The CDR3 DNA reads TGTGCCAGCAGTTTTGATGGGACGAGTGAGCAGTACTTC. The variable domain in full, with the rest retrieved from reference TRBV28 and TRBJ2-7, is DVKVTQSSRYLVKRTGEKVFLECVQDMDHENMFWYRQDPGLGLRLIYFSYDVKMKEKGDIPEGYSVSREKKERFSLILESASTNQTSMYLCASSFDGTSEQYFGPGTRLTVT.